This note documents a single TCR beta chain sequence. This is likely an artifact of a read error, given a far larger clone one base away. The sample is drawn from a study of regulatory T cells in long-lasting Graves disease. The wider study: Recently diagnosed Graves' patients had received antithyroid drugs for under 3 months.

Researchers made TCR beta libraries by using iRepertoire HTBI primers and running Arm-PCR on CDR3 regions. TCRdb re-called the multiplex PCR reads through MiXCR, storing one row per CDR3 protein. The top ten clones hold roughly 10% of a sample with 400,000 to 550,000 distinct CDR3 sequences, approximately 16% of them seen once. The CDR3 runs 20 residues. Time point described: newly diagnosed GD, antithyroid drugs for less than 3 months. The TCR library was prepared using RNA isolated from PBMCs. Separately, the same data were catalogued under a study of T cells in Graves' hyperthyroidism and ophthalmopathy. As that study records: The TCR CDR3 first-round RT-PCR relied on the HTBI primer set.

Sequencing was performed on peripheral blood mononuclear cells (PBMCs), taken at new diagnosis, from a patient treated with antithyroid drugs. This receptor was identified in a woman aged 30 to 39 with Graves disease. The genes are TRBV12-3 or TRBV12-4 and TRBJ2-3; 15 bases are shared with TRBD2. This chain's CDR3 is CASSPIRGTSGRSHTDTRYF. DNA of the CDR3: TGTGCCAGCAGTCCGATCAGGGGGACTAGCGGGAGGTCGCACACAGATACGCGGTATTTT.